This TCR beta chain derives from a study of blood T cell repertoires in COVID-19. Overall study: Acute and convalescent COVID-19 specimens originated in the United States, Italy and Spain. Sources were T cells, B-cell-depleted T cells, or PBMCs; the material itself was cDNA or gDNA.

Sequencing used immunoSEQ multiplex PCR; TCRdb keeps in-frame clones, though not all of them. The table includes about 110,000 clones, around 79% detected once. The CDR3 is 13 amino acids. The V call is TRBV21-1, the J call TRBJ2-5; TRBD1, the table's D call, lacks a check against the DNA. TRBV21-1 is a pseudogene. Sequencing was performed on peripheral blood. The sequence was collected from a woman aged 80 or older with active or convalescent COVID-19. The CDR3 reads CASRGTWEETQYF. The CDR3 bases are TGTGCCAGTAGGGGGACATGGGAAGAGACCCAGTACTTC.